This T cell receptor (beta chain) was found in a study of blood T cell repertoires in COVID-19. About the research overall: Sites across the United States, Italy and Spain contributed samples from acute and convalescent COVID-19. The cDNA or gDNA used as material had been derived from T cells, B-cell-depleted T cells, or PBMCs.

Only in-frame clones appear in the TCRdb table, and some are missing; sequencing was by immunoSEQ multiplex PCR. The sample consists of about 90,000 clones, 80% of them appearing once. This clone was seen more than once but under ten times. The source is a woman in her 70s with acute or convalescent COVID-19. The sequencing sample was made of peripheral blood.

CDR3 sequence reads: CASSLGSEENYEQYF. The DNA of the CDR3 is TGTGCCAGCAGCTTGGGGTCAGAGGAGAACTACGAGCAGTACTTC. This chain uses TRBV5-6 with TRBJ2-7; D not certain. V was clipped by 0 bases and J by 3 bases, with 13 bases between them. The CDR3 is made up of 15 amino acids. Germline-derived CDR1 and CDR2 are SGHDT and YYEEEE. Combining the CDR3 with reference TRBV5-6 and TRBJ2-7 gives the whole variable domain DAGVTQSPTHLIKTRGQQVTLRCSPKSGHDTVSWYQQALGQGPQFIFQYYEEEERQRGNFPDRFSGHQFPNYSSELNVNALLLGDSALYLCASSLGSEENYEQYFGPGTRLTVT.